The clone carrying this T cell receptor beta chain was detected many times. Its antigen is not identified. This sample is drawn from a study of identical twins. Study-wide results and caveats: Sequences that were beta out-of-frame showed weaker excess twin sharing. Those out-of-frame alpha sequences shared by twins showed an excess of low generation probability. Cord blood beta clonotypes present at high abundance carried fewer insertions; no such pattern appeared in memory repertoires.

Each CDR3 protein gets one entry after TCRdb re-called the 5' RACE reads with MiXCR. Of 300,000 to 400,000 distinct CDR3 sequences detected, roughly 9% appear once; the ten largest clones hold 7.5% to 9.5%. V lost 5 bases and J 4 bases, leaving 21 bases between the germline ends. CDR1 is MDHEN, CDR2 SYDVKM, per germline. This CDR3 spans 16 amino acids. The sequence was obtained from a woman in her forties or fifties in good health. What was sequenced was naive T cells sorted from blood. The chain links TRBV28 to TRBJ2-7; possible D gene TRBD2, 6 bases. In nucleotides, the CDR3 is TGTGCCAGCAGTCTCCAAGGGGAGGCTCTGCAGTACGAGCAGTACTTC. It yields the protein CASSLQGEALQYEQYF.